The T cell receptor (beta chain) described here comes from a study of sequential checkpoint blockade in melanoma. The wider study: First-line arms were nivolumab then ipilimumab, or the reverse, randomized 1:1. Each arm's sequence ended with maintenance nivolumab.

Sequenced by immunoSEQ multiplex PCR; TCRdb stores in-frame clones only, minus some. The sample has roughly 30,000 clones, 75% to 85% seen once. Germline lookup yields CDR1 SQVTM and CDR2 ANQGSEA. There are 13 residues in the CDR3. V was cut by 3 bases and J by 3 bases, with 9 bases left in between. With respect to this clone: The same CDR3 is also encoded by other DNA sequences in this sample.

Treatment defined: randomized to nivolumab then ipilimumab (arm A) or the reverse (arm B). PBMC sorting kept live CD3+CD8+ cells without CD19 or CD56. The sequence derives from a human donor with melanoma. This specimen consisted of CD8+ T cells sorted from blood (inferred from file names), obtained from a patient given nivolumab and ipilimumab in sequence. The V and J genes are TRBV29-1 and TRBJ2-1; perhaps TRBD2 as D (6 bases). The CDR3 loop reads CSVDGGNYNEQFF. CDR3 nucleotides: TGCAGCGTTGACGGGGGTAACTACAATGAGCAGTTCTTC.